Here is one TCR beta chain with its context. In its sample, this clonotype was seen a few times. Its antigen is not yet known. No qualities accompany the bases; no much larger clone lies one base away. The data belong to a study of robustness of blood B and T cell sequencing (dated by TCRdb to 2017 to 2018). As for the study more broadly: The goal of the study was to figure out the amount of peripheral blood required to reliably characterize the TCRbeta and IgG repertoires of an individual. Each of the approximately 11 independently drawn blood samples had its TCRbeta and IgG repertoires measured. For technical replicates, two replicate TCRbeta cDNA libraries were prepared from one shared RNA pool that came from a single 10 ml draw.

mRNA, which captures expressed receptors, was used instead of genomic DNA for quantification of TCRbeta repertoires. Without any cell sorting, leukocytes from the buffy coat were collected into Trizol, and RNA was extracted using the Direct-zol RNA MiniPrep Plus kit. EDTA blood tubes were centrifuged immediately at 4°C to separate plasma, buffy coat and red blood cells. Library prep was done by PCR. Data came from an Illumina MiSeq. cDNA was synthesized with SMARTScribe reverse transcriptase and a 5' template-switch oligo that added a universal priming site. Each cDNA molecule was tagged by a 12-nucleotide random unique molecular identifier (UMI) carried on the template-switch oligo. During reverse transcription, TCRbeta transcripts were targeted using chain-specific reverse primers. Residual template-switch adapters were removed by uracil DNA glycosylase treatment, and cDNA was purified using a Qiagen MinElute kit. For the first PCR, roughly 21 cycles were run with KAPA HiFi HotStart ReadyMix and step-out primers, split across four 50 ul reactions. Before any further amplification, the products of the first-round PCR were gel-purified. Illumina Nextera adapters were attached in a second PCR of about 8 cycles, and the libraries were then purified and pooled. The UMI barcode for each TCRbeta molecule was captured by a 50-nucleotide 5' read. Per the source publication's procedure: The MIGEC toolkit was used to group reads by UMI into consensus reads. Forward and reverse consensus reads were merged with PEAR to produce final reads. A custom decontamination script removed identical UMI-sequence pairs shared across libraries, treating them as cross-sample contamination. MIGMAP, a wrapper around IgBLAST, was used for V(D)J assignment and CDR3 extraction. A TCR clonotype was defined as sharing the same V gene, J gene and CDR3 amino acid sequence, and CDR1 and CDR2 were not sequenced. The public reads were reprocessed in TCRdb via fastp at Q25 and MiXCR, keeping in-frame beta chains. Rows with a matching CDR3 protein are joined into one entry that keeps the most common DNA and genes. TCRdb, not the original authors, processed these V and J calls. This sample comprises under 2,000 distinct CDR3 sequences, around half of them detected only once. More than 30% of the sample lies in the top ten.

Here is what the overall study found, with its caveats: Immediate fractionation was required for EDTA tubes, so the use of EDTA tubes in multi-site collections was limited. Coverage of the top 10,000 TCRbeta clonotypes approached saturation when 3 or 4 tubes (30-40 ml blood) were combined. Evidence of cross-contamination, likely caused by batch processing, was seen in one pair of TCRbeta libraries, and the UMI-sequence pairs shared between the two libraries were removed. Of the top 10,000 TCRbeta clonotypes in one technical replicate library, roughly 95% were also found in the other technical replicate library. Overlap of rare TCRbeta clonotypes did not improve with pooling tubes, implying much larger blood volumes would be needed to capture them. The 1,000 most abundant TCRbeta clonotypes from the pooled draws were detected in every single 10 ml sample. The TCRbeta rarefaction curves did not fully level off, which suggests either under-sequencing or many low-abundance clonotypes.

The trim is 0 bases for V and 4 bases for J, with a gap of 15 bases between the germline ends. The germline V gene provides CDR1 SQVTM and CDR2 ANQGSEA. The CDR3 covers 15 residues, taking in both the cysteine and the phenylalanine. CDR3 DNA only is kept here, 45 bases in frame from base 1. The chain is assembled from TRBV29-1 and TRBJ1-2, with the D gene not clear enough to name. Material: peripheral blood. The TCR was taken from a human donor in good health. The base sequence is TGCAGCGTTGAAGATTATGCGGCAGACGGCTATGGCTACACCTTC. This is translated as CSVEDYAADGYGYTF.